This TCR beta chain was profiled in a study of Ad26.COV2.S vaccination and SARS-CoV-2 variants. Study-wide results and limits: Recipients of vaccine and of placebo showed similar breadth of their non-spike TCR repertoires. After vaccination, reports described spike-specific CD8+ and CD4+ T cell responses as showing substantial breadth.

This CDR3 region has 15 residues. Germline CDR1 LGHDT, CDR2 YNNKEL (reference sequence). V lost 8 bases and J lost 4, with 17 bases in between. Measured with immunoSEQ multiplex PCR; TCRdb has only the in-frame clones, and not every one. This sample has some 350,000 clones, with about 90% found just once. This clone was found once. Its antigen remains unidentified. The clonotype originates from a human donor who had recovered from COVID-19. V usage is TRBV3-1 (or the pseudogene TRBV3-2) and J usage is TRBJ2-2; the D gene is possibly TRBD1 (6 bases). The specimen comprised peripheral blood, sampled after recovery from COVID-19. The CDR3 bases are TGTGCCAGCGCCTTACAGGGCCTGTCCACCGGGGAGCTGTTTTTT. This encodes CASALQGLSTGELFF.